The 30 T cell receptor beta chains reported below all come from one sample, sequenced in a study of shared T cell receptors in the human thymus. Clones were read by immunoSEQ multiplex PCR, and TCRdb kept only the in-frame ones, dropping some. Altogether roughly 700,000 clones are present, more than 75% being singletons, with the ten largest covering about 0.01%. These sequences were also reported in another study, on human thymus T cells.

Source material: thymocytes. The receptors were gathered from a boy in the first two years of life with a congenital heart defect.

The chain links TRBV5-4 to TRBJ1-5; D not resolved. Trimming took off 1 base at V and 5 bases at J, with 7 bases between the two ends. The CDR3 extends over 13 amino acids. Germline lookup yields CDR1 SGHNT and CDR2 YYREEE (reference sequence). CDR3 bases: TGTGCCAGCAGCTTGTTTGGAGATCAGCCCCAGCATTTT. The encoded protein is CASSLFGDQPQHF.

V gene TRBV5-8 combines with J gene TRBJ1-2, with TRBD1 matching over 8 bases. V lost 3 bases to trimming and J lost 5 bases; unmatched junction nucleotides: 9. CDR1 is SGHTS and CDR2 is YDEGEE in the germline V gene. The CDR3 is 15 amino acids. Here the CDR3 DNA reads TGTGCCAGCAGCTCGCAGCGGGACAGGCAATATGGCTACACCTTC. This sequence encodes CASSSQRDRQYGYTF.

V and J are TRBV4-2 and TRBJ2-5; 10 bases agree with TRBD2. Unmatched junction bases numbered 12, after V lost 0 bases and J lost 5 bases. The CDR3 is 18 amino acids. Germline CDR1 is LGHNA and CDR2 is YNFKEQ. The CDR3 DNA sequence: TGTGCCAGCAGCCAAGACGGCAGCGGGAGGGCCAGCAGGGAGACCCAGTACTTC. It encodes CASSQDGSGRASRETQYF.

The V gene is TRBV7-6, the J gene TRBJ1-5; TRBD1 might be the D (6 bases). V shed 2 bases and J shed 2 bases, with 16 bases lying between them. The CDR3 spans 17 residues. Germline lookup yields CDR1 SGHVS and CDR2 FNYEAQ. The CDR3 DNA follows: TGTGCCAGCAGCTTACGCGGAGGGGGAGGGGGCAATCAGCCCCAGCATTTT. It specifies CASSLRGGGGGNQPQHF.

In this sample, this clone turned up once. The chain recombines TRBV7-8 with TRBJ2-3; 7 positions match TRBD2. The V and J ends lost 1 base and 2 bases, in that order; junction bases with no gene match: 6. The CDR3 runs to 16 residues. Germline V gives CDR1 SGHVS, CDR2 FQNEAQ. The DNA for the CDR3 is TGTGCCAGCAGCTTAGGGCGGGAGTTATACACAGATACGCAGTATTTT. This sequence encodes CASSLGRELYTDTQYF.

This clone was picked up a small number of times. This chain links TRBV18 with TRBJ2-7; 9 bases line up with TRBD2. The trim removed 3 bases at V and 6 bases at J, leaving 18 bases unmatched. The CDR3 is 18 residues long. The germline V gene has CDR1 KGHSH and CDR2 LQKENI. The CDR3 region has the DNA TGTGCCAGCTCACCTCCGCGGGAGGGCCTTTCTGTGATCCCCGAGCAGTACTTC. Translation: CASSPPREGLSVIPEQYF. Complete variable domain (other parts from reference TRBV18 and TRBJ2-7): NAGVMQNPRHLVRRRGQEARLRCSPMKGHSHVYWYRQLPEEGLKFMVYLQKENIIDESGMPKERFSAEFPKEGPSILRIQQVVRGDSAAYFCASSPPREGLSVIPEQYFGPGTRLTVT.

The rearrangement uses TRBV28 and TRBJ1-3; 7 bases map to TRBD1. There are 16 residues in the CDR3. The V gene's germline CDR1 is MDHEN and CDR2 SYDVKM. With V trimmed by 2 bases and J by 0 bases, 4 bases remained unmatched. The CDR3 sequence: CASSLISGGSGNTIYF. The CDR3 nucleotides are TGTGCCAGCAGTTTAATTTCAGGGGGCTCTGGAAACACCATATATTTT. Supplemented by reference TRBV28 and TRBJ1-3, the full variable domain reads DVKVTQSSRYLVKRTGEKVFLECVQDMDHENMFWYRQDPGLGLRLIYFSYDVKMKEKGDIPEGYSVSREKKERFSLILESASTNQTSMYLCASSLISGGSGNTIYFGEGSWLTVV.

The CDR3 loop reads CASSLSLQDNSGNTIYF. CDR3 DNA: TGTGCCAGCAGTTTATCGTTACAGGACAACTCTGGAAACACCATATATTTT. The chain combines TRBV27 with TRBJ1-3; D may be TRBD1 (5 bases). CDR1 is MNHEY and CDR2 is SMNVEV in the germline V gene (reference sequence). CDR3 size: 17 residues. V gave up 0 bases and J gave up 0 bases, with 12 bases separating them.

The rearrangement links TRBV5-8 to TRBJ2-3; TRBD2 matches 13 bases. The CDR3 totals 16 residues. V gave up 2 bases and J gave up 6 bases; unmatched junction bases: 6. CDR1 and CDR2 from the germline V gene are SGHTS and YDEGEE. CDR3 sequence: CASSLQGLAGEDTQYF. The DNA of the CDR3 is TGTGCCAGCAGCTTACAAGGACTAGCGGGAGAGGATACGCAGTATTTT.

V usage is TRBV27 and J usage is TRBJ2-7, with TRBD2 matching over 8 bases. From germline, CDR1 is MNHEY and CDR2 SMNVEV (reference sequence). The CDR3 is 16 amino acids. The V gene end was trimmed by 4 bases and the J gene end by 6 bases; junction bases not matched to a gene: 14. CDR3 DNA: TGTGCCAGCAGTTACTGTGGGGGTGGCGGGAGGCGCGAGCAGTACTTC. This gives the protein CASSYCGGGGRREQYF.

The chain links TRBV19 to TRBJ2-7, with D possibly matching TRBD2 (5 bases). This CDR3 is built from 16 residues. V lost 9 bases and J 0 bases, leaving 21 bases between the germline ends. Germline V gives CDR1 LNHDA, CDR2 SQIVND (reference sequence). This chain's CDR3 is CASATLRSGSSYEQYF. The CDR3 DNA reads TGTGCCAGCGCCACACTTAGATCGGGGAGCTCCTACGAGCAGTACTTC. Combining the CDR3 with reference TRBV19 and TRBJ2-7 gives the whole variable domain DGGITQSPKYLFRKEGQNVTLSCEQNLNHDAMYWYRQDPGQGLRLIYYSQIVNDFQKGDIAEGYSVSREKKESFPLTVTSAQKNPTAFYLCASATLRSGSSYEQYFGPGTRLTVT.

This clone was found once. This chain joins TRBV7-6 and TRBJ2-7; 7 nucleotides align to TRBD2. CDR1 SGHVS and CDR2 FNYEAQ come from the germline V gene. This CDR3 has 15 residues. The trim removed 5 bases at V and 7 bases at J, leaving 14 bases unmatched. The CDR3 loop reads CASSPGPGLLGEQYF. CDR3 DNA sequence: TGTGCCAGCAGCCCAGGGCCGGGACTACTAGGAGAGCAGTACTTC.

The chain carries TRBV4-2 and TRBJ2-2; 7 nucleotides agree with TRBD1. Unmatched junction bases numbered 13, after V lost 5 bases and J lost 4 bases. The CDR3 sequence is 17 residues long. The germline V gene encodes CDR1 LGHNA and CDR2 YNFKEQ. CDR3 sequence reads: CASSNGVDRVPTGELFF. For the CDR3, the DNA is TGTGCCAGCAGCAACGGGGTTGACAGGGTACCCACCGGGGAGCTGTTTTTT.

This clone was observed a few times. Here the CDR3 DNA reads TGTGCCAGCAGTTTCGGGACTAGTGAGCCCTACGAGCAGTACTTC. Translated: CASSFGTSEPYEQYF. The rearrangement uses TRBV28 and TRBJ2-7; 8 nucleotides align to TRBD2. The V segment lost 3 bases and the J segment 2 bases; nucleotides outside the gene matches: 6. CDR3 length equals 15 residues. Germline V lookup: CDR1 MDHEN, CDR2 SYDVKM.

This chain links TRBV27 with TRBJ2-7; 8 bases match TRBD1. CDR1 is MNHEY, CDR2 SMNVEV, per germline (reference sequence). The CDR3 contains 15 residues. V shed 4 bases, J shed 0 bases, and the junction held 5 bases outside the gene matches. CDR3 region: CASSYRDRNSYEQYF. The CDR3 DNA sequence: TGTGCCAGCAGTTACCGGGACAGGAACTCCTACGAGCAGTACTTC.

V usage is TRBV7-2 and J usage is TRBJ1-3, with D possibly being TRBD1 (6 bases). Germline V lookup: CDR1 SGHTA, CDR2 FQGNSA. The CDR3 is 18 amino acids. The V and J ends lost 4 bases and 2 bases respectively, with 21 bases between them. DNA for the CDR3: TGTGCCAGCAGCTCCTTGTCAGGGGAAGAGGGAGCTGGAAACACCATATATTTT. Translating gives CASSSLSGEEGAGNTIYF.

The CDR3 region is CASSWVGAGTGETGELFF. The DNA of the CDR3 is TGTGCCAGTAGTTGGGTAGGCGCCGGGACAGGCGAGACCGGGGAGCTGTTTTTT. The chain is built from TRBV19 and TRBJ2-2; 8 nucleotides match TRBD1. V trimming: 5 bases; J trimming: 5 bases; junction bases outside the gene matches: 16. This CDR3 spans 18 amino acids. In germline, CDR1 is LNHDA, CDR2 SQIVND (reference sequence).

V and J are TRBV9 and TRBJ2-3, with TRBD2 matching 12 bases. In germline, CDR1 is SGDLS, CDR2 YYNGEE. The V segment lost 4 bases and the J segment 1 base; nucleotides outside the gene matches: 7. CDR3 length: 17 amino acids. The CDR3 loop reads CASSPRTSGIRTDTQYF. The CDR3 bases are TGTGCCAGCAGCCCACGGACTAGCGGGATACGCACAGATACGCAGTATTTT.

DNA of the CDR3: TGTGCCAGCAGTTTATCGGGGCGGCTAGCGGGAGGAACCTACGAGCAGTACTTC. It encodes CASSLSGRLAGGTYEQYF. V and J are TRBV27 and TRBJ2-7; 11 positions agree with TRBD2. This CDR3 region has 18 residues. With V trimmed by 0 bases and J by 2 bases, 9 bases remained unmatched. Germline V gene sequence: CDR1 MNHEY, CDR2 SMNVEV (reference sequence).

The rearrangement joins TRBV29-1 to TRBJ2-3; TRBD1 might be the D (6 bases). This CDR3 spans 13 amino acids. Germline V gene sequence: CDR1 SQVTM, CDR2 ANQGSEA. Trimming took off 7 bases at V and 4 bases at J, with 15 bases between the two ends. CDR3 residues: CSADNSGADTQYF. The CDR3, as DNA: TGCAGCGCTGACAACTCAGGGGCAGATACGCAGTATTTT.

This clone was detected once. The rearrangement joins TRBV6-5 to TRBJ1-3; D is unresolved. V lost 5 bases and J 0 bases, leaving 8 bases between the germline ends. The CDR3 consists of 14 residues. Germline V gene data show CDR1 as MNHEY and CDR2 as SVGAGI. CDR3 sequence: CASSPESSGNTIYF. The DNA for the CDR3 is TGTGCCAGCAGTCCCGAGAGCTCTGGAAACACCATATATTTT.

V gene TRBV10-3 combines with J gene TRBJ2-6; possibly TRBD2 for D (6 bases). Trimming pared 2 bases from V and 5 bases from J, leaving 22 bases between. This CDR3 has 19 residues. Germline V gene sequence: CDR1 ENHRY, CDR2 SYGVKD. CDR3 DNA sequence: TGTGCCATCAGTGAGGAGGTCAGGGAGGAAAAAAATAGGGCCAACGTCCTGACTTTC. Its translation is CAISEEVREEKNRANVLTF.

This chain joins TRBV27 and TRBJ2-3; TRBD2 might be the D (7 bases). The CDR3 contains 15 residues. Germline CDR1 is MNHEY and CDR2 is SMNVEV (reference sequence). Trimming shortened V by 6 bases and J by 2 bases, and 15 bases separated the two germline ends. The CDR3 loop reads CASSPIGGPTDTQYF. CDR3 coding DNA: TGTGCCAGCAGCCCGATCGGGGGGCCCACAGATACGCAGTATTTT.

V and J are TRBV6-7 and TRBJ1-6; no firm D call. TRBV6-7 is an open reading frame whose function is uncertain. This CDR3 has 14 amino acids. V lost 5 bases and J 12 bases, leaving 17 bases between the germline ends. CDR3 protein: CASSPDGLRGPLHF. DNA for the CDR3: TGTGCCAGCAGTCCTGACGGACTTCGGGGACCCCTCCACTTT.

The J gene is TRBJ2-1, the V gene TRBV4-1, with 8 bases fitting TRBD2. The J segment lost 3 bases and the V segment lost 0 bases, leaving 4 bases of the junction unmatched. The CDR3 is 16 residues long. Germline V gives CDR1 MGHRA, CDR2 YSYEKL. In nucleotides, the CDR3 is TGCGCCAGCAGCCAAGAGGCAAGCGGGAGCTACAATGAGCAGTTCTTC. It encodes CASSQEASGSYNEQFF.

This clone came up a few times. V and J are TRBV5-1 and TRBJ2-3; D gene unclear. Germline V gene sequence: CDR1 SGHRS, CDR2 YFSETQ. Trimming shortened V by 2 bases and J by 6 bases, and 19 bases separated the two germline ends. The CDR3 has 16 residues. CDR3 in DNA: TGCGCCAGCAGCTTTGGTGAGGATCTGAGGATGGATACGCAGTATTTT. It codes for CASSFGEDLRMDTQYF. The full variable domain, rest sourced from reference TRBV5-1 and TRBJ2-3, is KAGVTQTPRYLIKTRGQQVTLSCSPISGHRSVSWYQQTPGQGLQFLFEYFSETQRNKGNFPGRFSGRQFSNSRSEMNVSTLELGDSALYLCASSFGEDLRMDTQYFGPGTRLTVL.

The chain links TRBV4-1 to TRBJ2-2, with D perhaps TRBD2 (6 bases). CDR1 MGHRA and CDR2 YSYEKL come from the germline V gene. Deletions cut 1 base from V and 0 bases from J, with 12 bases between. The CDR3 spans 17 residues. The CDR3 bases are TGCGCCAGCAGCCAAGCCTCAGGGAGGCCGAACACCGGGGAGCTGTTTTTT. This codes for CASSQASGRPNTGELFF.

The chain is built from TRBV21-1 and TRBJ2-3; TRBD2, the table's D call, lacks a check against the DNA. TRBV21-1 has pseudogene status. There are 19 residues in the CDR3. The CDR3 nucleotides are TGTGCCAGCAGCACAACCCCGGGCCCTAGGGAGCCCCACACAGATACGCAGTATTTT. Translated, it gives CASSTTPGPREPHTDTQYF.

V and J are TRBV11-2 and TRBJ2-7; D not resolved. There are 13 residues in the CDR3. Germline CDR1 reads SGHAT; CDR2 reads FQNNGV. The V and J ends lost 2 bases and 0 bases respectively, with 5 bases between them. CDR3 bases: TGTGCCAGCAGCTTATCTAGCTCCTACGAGCAGTACTTC. Translation gives CASSLSSSYEQYF.

The chain carries TRBV30 and TRBJ1-4, with a weak D call TRBD1 (5 bases). The V and J ends lost 8 bases and 2 bases respectively, with 12 bases between them. Germline CDR1 GTSNPN, CDR2 SVGIG (reference sequence). This CDR3 has 13 amino acids. The CDR3 loop is CATWGGTNEKLFF. The CDR3 nucleotides read TGTGCCACATGGGGGGGTACTAATGAAAAACTGTTTTTT.